This TCR beta chain originates from a study of T cell responses to AZD1222 COVID-19 vaccine. V dropped 3 bases and J dropped 5; count of bases not matched to a gene: 9. This CDR3 region has 16 residues. CDR1 is DFQATT and CDR2 is SNEGSKA in the germline V gene (reference sequence). TCRdb's copy holds only in-frame clones and misses some; the assay was immunoSEQ multiplex PCR. The table shows around 150,000 clones, with about 93% occurring only once. The input for sequencing was peripheral blood, taken 28 days after the second AZD1222 dose. The sequence came from an adult who received the AZD1222 COVID-19 vaccine. J is TRBJ2-1 and V is TRBV20-1, with 11 bases that match TRBD2. DNA for the CDR3: TGCAGTGCTAGTGTAGCGGGAGGGGCGAGGAACAATGAGCAGTTCTTC. It yields the protein CSASVAGGARNNEQFF.